Shown below are 11 T cell receptor beta chains from a single sample sequenced in a study of T-cell reconstitution after alpha-beta-depleted transplantation in children. As it was prepared, the TCRbeta library received unique molecular identifiers. TCRdb used MiXCR to reprocess the PCR reads, holding one entry per CDR3 protein. Of 500,000 to 750,000 distinct CDR3 sequences detected, about a quarter appear once; the ten largest clones hold around 36%. Sequenced here: PBMCs, sampled before TCRalphabeta/CD19-depleted stem cell transplant. The receptors here all came from a boy in the first two years of life with Wiskott-Aldrich syndrome, due to receive a stem cell transplant.

The V gene is TRBV5-1, the J gene TRBJ1-2; D unclear. Between the trimmed V and J ends, which lost 0 bases and 2 bases, there was a span of 11 bases. The CDR3 consists of 15 residues. Per the germline V gene, CDR1 is SGHRS and CDR2 is YFSETQ. CDR3 in DNA: TGCGCCAGCAGCTTGGACGTCGGAGTAAACTATGGCTACACCTTC. Translating it yields CASSLDVGVNYGYTF.

There are a few counts of this clonotype. The CDR3 DNA follows: TGTGCCAGTAGTAGGCGAAGGGCCGCGGGAGGTTTCTACAATGAGCAGTTCTTC. This translates into CASSRRRAAGGFYNEQFF. This rearrangement joins TRBV19 to TRBJ2-1; 8 positions match TRBD2. The trim removed 4 bases at V and 3 bases at J, leaving 14 bases unmatched. There are 18 residues in the CDR3. Germline-derived CDR1 and CDR2 are LNHDA and SQIVND (reference sequence).

This clonotype was seen at least ten times. The chain joins TRBV2 to TRBJ2-3; D not resolved. The CDR3 runs 13 residues. The ends were cut back, 1 base at V and 1 base at J, with 3 bases in the middle. CDR1 and CDR2 from the germline V gene are SNHLY and FYNNEI. CDR3 sequence (DNA): TGTGCCAGCAGTGAAGGGCGCACAGATACGCAGTATTTT. Protein: CASSEGRTDTQYF. Full variable domain (rest looked up from reference TRBV2 and TRBJ2-3): EPEVTQTPSHQVTQMGQEVILRCVPISNHLYFYWYRQILGQKVEFLVSFYNNEISEKSEIFDDQFSVERPDGSNFTLKIRSTKLEDSAMYFCASSEGRTDTQYFGPGTRLTVL.

This clonotype has more than one count but fewer than ten. The rearrangement joins TRBV15 to TRBJ1-3; D is possibly TRBD1 (5 bases). CDR3 length equals 16 residues. V lost 0 bases and J 0 bases, leaving 9 bases between the germline ends. Germline loops: CDR1 LNHNV, CDR2 YYDKDF (reference sequence). In nucleotides, the CDR3 is TGTGCCACCAGCAGAGACAGGGCAGGCTCTGGAAACACCATATATTTT. Translating gives CATSRDRAGSGNTIYF.

CDR3 sequence (DNA): TGCGCCAGCAGCTTGGCCCGGTGGGCCGGTACAGATACGCAGTATTTT. Its translation: CASSLARWAGTDTQYF. The chain uses TRBV5-1 and TRBJ2-3; unclear D gene. The CDR3 runs 16 residues. Germline CDR1 reads SGHRS; CDR2 reads YFSETQ. The V end lost 0 bases, the J end lost 3 bases, and 14 bases lay between the germline ends.

This chain uses TRBV5-5 with TRBJ1-1, with D possibly TRBD1 on 5 matching bases. Germline lookup yields CDR1 SGHKS and CDR2 YYEKEE (reference sequence). The CDR3 runs 16 residues. The germline V and J ends were trimmed by 1 base and 0 bases, with 13 bases remaining between them. CDR3 amino acids: CASSLYRFPMNTEAFF. DNA for the CDR3: TGTGCCAGCAGCTTGTACAGGTTCCCTATGAACACTGAAGCTTTCTTT.

Here the CDR3 DNA reads TGTGCCAGCAGACGACTCGATCTGGGGGAGAACACCGGGGAGCTGTTTTTT. Translation gives CASRRLDLGENTGELFF. The chain couples TRBV12-3 or TRBV12-4 to TRBJ2-2; D might be TRBD1 or TRBD2, each matching 5 bases. The CDR3 is 17 amino acids. With 6 bases removed from V and 1 base from J, the gap between germline ends came to 18 bases.

This clonotype was detected a few times. This chain links TRBV7-6 with TRBJ2-7; 7 nucleotides match TRBD2. V was pared by 5 bases and J by 2 bases, with 21 bases of the junction left unmatched. Germline-derived CDR1 and CDR2 are SGHVS and FNYEAQ. There are 19 residues in the CDR3. CDR3 sequence: CASSLRPGREFRVAYEQYF. Written as DNA, the CDR3 is TGTGCCAGCAGCCTCCGCCCGGGGCGGGAGTTCAGGGTTGCCTACGAGCAGTACTTC.

This clonotype was counted between two and nine times. The chain joins TRBV5-1 to TRBJ2-1; TRBD2 matches at 10 bases. Germline-derived CDR1 and CDR2 are SGHRS and YFSETQ. Trimming removed 1 base from V and 6 bases from J; junction bases left unmatched: 10. This CDR3 spans 17 amino acids. CDR3 loop: CASSLFSGRAYTNEQFF. DNA for the CDR3: TGCGCCAGCAGCTTGTTCAGCGGGAGGGCCTATACCAATGAGCAGTTCTTC.

There are many counts of this clonotype. The rearrangement uses TRBV12-3 or TRBV12-4 and TRBJ1-5; TRBD1 aligns across 7 bases. The CDR3 covers 16 residues. V gave up 3 bases and J gave up 5 bases; unmatched junction bases: 10. The CDR3 region has the DNA TGTGCCAGCAGTTTTACCCGACAGGGAGGAGATCAGCCCCAGCATTTT. It specifies CASSFTRQGGDQPQHF.

This chain links TRBV5-1 with TRBJ1-3; 7 nucleotides align to TRBD1. Germline CDR1 and CDR2: SGHRS and YFSETQ. V trimming: 4 bases; J trimming: 2 bases; junction bases outside the gene matches: 9. The CDR3 runs 16 residues. The CDR3 region has the DNA TGCGCCAGCAGCACCAACAGGGGACCTCCTGGAAACACCATATATTTT. This codes for CASSTNRGPPGNTIYF.